A single sample is the source of the 23 T cell receptor beta chains below, sequenced in a study of T cell responses to AZD1222 COVID-19 vaccine. Method: immunoSEQ multiplex PCR; TCRdb's copy keeps in-frame clones and lacks some. The repertoire holds 100,000 to 150,000 clones, with more than 80% as singletons. The source material was peripheral blood, sampled 28 days after the second AZD1222 dose. These receptors came from an adult who received the AZD1222 COVID-19 vaccine.

This chain joins TRBV9 and TRBJ2-1, with 10 bases fitting TRBD1. Germline V gives CDR1 SGDLS, CDR2 YYNGEE. V lost 3 bases and J lost 3; bases outside the gene matches: 3. This CDR3 is 15 amino acids long. In DNA form, the CDR3 reads TGTGCCAGCAGCGGGGGACAGGGGTTCTACAATGAGCAGTTCTTC. Residues: CASSGGQGFYNEQFF.

In DNA form, the CDR3 reads TGTGCCAGCAAAAACAGTGGGGATGGCTACACCTTC. It is translated as CASKNSGDGYTF. The chain employs TRBV2 and TRBJ1-2; no reliable D call. The CDR3 is 12 amino acids. V was pared by 7 bases and J by 6 bases, with 12 bases between. Germline-derived CDR1 and CDR2 are SNHLY and FYNNEI.

The J gene is TRBJ1-4, the V gene TRBV28; 9 bases are a match to TRBD1. Per the germline V gene, CDR1 is MDHEN and CDR2 is SYDVKM. The length of the CDR3 is 15 residues. V was clipped by 5 bases and J by 8 bases; unmatched bases: 9. The CDR3 spells CASSLGQGGYEKLFF. In nucleotides, the CDR3 is TGTGCCAGCAGTCTGGGACAGGGAGGGTACGAAAAACTGTTTTTT. The whole variable domain, remainder taken from reference TRBV28 and TRBJ1-4, is DVKVTQSSRYLVKRTGEKVFLECVQDMDHENMFWYRQDPGLGLRLIYFSYDVKMKEKGDIPEGYSVSREKKERFSLILESASTNQTSMYLCASSLGQGGYEKLFFGSGTQLSVL.

The gene calls are TRBV11-2 and TRBJ1-3; TRBD1 matches at 8 bases. The V gene's germline CDR1 is SGHAT and CDR2 FQNNGV. The CDR3 runs to 14 residues. V dropped 5 bases and J dropped 7; count of bases not matched to a gene: 7. The chain's CDR3 is CASSPGQAANTIYF. The CDR3 DNA sequence: TGTGCCAGCAGCCCGGGACAGGCGGCCAACACCATATATTTT.

This clone has a handful of counts. This sequence joins TRBV4-1 and TRBJ2-2; D is ambiguous. The V gene lost 2 bases and the J gene lost 1 base, with 11 bases spanning the gap. The CDR3 has 16 residues. Germline CDR1 and CDR2: MGHRA and YSYEKL. As DNA, the CDR3 is TGCGCCAGCAGCCAAATCTTTATGTTGAACACCGGGGAGCTGTTTTTT. It is translated as CASSQIFMLNTGELFF.

Only one count was recorded for this clone. CDR3 region: CASSSPGQYNSPLHF. CDR3 nucleotide sequence: TGTGCCAGCAGCTCTCCGGGACAGTATAATTCACCCCTCCACTTT. This chain connects TRBV7-2 to TRBJ1-6; TRBD1 matches at 7 bases. The ends lost 4 bases at V and 4 bases at J; junction bases unmatched: 4. CDR1 is SGHTA, CDR2 FQGNSA, per germline. The CDR3 consists of 15 residues.

The gene calls are TRBV28 and TRBJ1-2; TRBD1 matches 8 bases. This CDR3 is built from 13 residues. Trimming removed 8 bases from V and 5 bases from J; junction bases left unmatched: 7. The germline V gene has CDR1 MDHEN and CDR2 SYDVKM. The CDR3 loop is CASRQGNEYGYTF. DNA for the CDR3: TGTGCCAGCCGACAGGGGAATGAATATGGCTACACCTTC.

The chain combines TRBV6-5 with TRBJ2-7; D is unclear. The germline gives CDR1 MNHEY, CDR2 SVGAGI. The CDR3 covers 14 residues. V lost 4 bases and J lost 0, with 10 bases in between. The CDR3 sequence is CASSSQMDSYEQYF. In DNA, the CDR3 is TGTGCCAGCAGTTCCCAAATGGACTCCTACGAGCAGTACTTC.

The chain employs TRBV7-2 and TRBJ2-5; 7 bases map to TRBD2. After removal of 0 bases from V and 7 bases from J, the junction contained 8 bases not matched to a gene. Germline CDR1 and CDR2: SGHTA and FQGNSA. The length of the CDR3 is 15 residues. The CDR3 DNA is TGTGCCAGCAGCTTAGCATCTAGCGGTACGAGGACCCAGTACTTC. Protein product: CASSLASSGTRTQYF.

V is TRBV28 and J is TRBJ2-7; maybe TRBD1 (6 bases). V gave up 6 bases and J gave up 4 bases, with 13 bases separating them. The CDR3 totals 13 residues. The germline V gene encodes CDR1 MDHEN and CDR2 SYDVKM. The CDR3 nucleotides are TGTGCCAGCAGAATAACAGGGATTTACGAGCAGTACTTC. Encoded protein: CASRITGIYEQYF.

V gene TRBV5-4 combines with J gene TRBJ1-2; no clear D. The CDR3 has 13 residues. Germline V gene data show CDR1 as SGHNT and CDR2 as YYREEE (reference sequence). V was pared by 4 bases and J by 4 bases, with 11 bases between. This chain's CDR3 is CASSQEASYGYTF. The CDR3, as DNA: TGTGCCAGCAGCCAGGAAGCTTCCTATGGCTACACCTTC.

V is TRBV29-1 and J is TRBJ1-1, with 9 positions matching TRBD1. The germline V gene encodes CDR1 SQVTM and CDR2 ANQGSEA. V trimming: 5 bases; J trimming: 2 bases; junction bases outside the gene matches: 3. This CDR3 has 13 amino acids. DNA of the CDR3: TGCAGCGTTAGACAGGGGGAAAACACTGAAGCTTTCTTT. Translating gives CSVRQGENTEAFF. Together with reference TRBV29-1 and TRBJ1-1, the CDR3 gives the full variable domain: SAVISQKPSRDICQRGTSLTIQCQVDSQVTMMFWYRQQPGQSLTLIATANQGSEATYESGFVIDKFPISRPNLTFSTLTVSNMSPEDSSIYLCSVRQGENTEAFFGQGTRLTVV.

The chain uses TRBV18 and TRBJ1-5; TRBD1 matches at 11 bases. The CDR3 runs 15 residues. J gave up 6 bases and V 4 bases, and 5 bases lay outside the gene matches. Per the germline V gene, CDR1 is KGHSH and CDR2 is LQKENI. CDR3 bases: TGTGCCAGCTCACAAGGACAGGGGGCAGGTCAGCCCCAGCATTTT. Its translation: CASSQGQGAGQPQHF.

J is TRBJ1-5 and V is TRBV30, with a weak D call TRBD1 (5 bases). Germline CDR1 GTSNPN, CDR2 SVGIG (reference sequence). The CDR3 totals 14 residues. Trimming pared 3 bases from V and 7 bases from J, leaving 16 bases between. The CDR3 sequence is CAWRGKTVVQPQHF. The CDR3 bases are TGTGCCTGGAGAGGGAAGACAGTCGTGCAGCCCCAGCATTTT.

This clone was found once. V and J are TRBV5-1 and TRBJ2-7, with TRBD2 matching 11 bases. V shed 4 bases and J 3 bases; nucleotides not matched to a gene: 12. CDR3 length: 17 amino acids. Germline V lookup: CDR1 SGHRS, CDR2 YFSETQ. This CDR3 is CASSPRVASGGFYEQYF. CDR3 bases: TGCGCCAGCAGCCCGCGCGTGGCTAGCGGGGGGTTCTACGAGCAGTACTTC.

The chain couples TRBV2 to TRBJ2-7; D possibly uses TRBD1 or TRBD2 (5 bases each). The CDR3 length is 14 residues. The germline CDR1 and CDR2 sequences are SNHLY and FYNNEI. Trimming took 5 bases from V and 3 from J, leaving 14 bases between them. The CDR3 DNA sequence: TGTGCCAGCAGTTGGGACGGAATATACTACGAGCAGTACTTC. Protein product: CASSWDGIYYEQYF. Filled out from reference TRBV2 and TRBJ2-7, the complete variable domain reads EPEVTQTPSHQVTQMGQEVILRCVPISNHLYFYWYRQILGQKVEFLVSFYNNEISEKSEIFDDQFSVERPDGSNFTLKIRSTKLEDSAMYFCASSWDGIYYEQYFGPGTRLTVT.

The chain has TRBV28 and TRBJ1-5; D is unresolved. This CDR3 region has 12 residues. In germline, CDR1 is MDHEN, CDR2 SYDVKM. Trimming removed 3 bases from V and 4 bases from J, with 4 bases in between. The CDR3 coding sequence is TGTGCCAGCAGTTTCGGGAATCAGCCCCAGCATTTT. It is translated as CASSFGNQPQHF.

The chain combines TRBV14 with TRBJ1-4; no firm D call. Trimming left V 2 bases short and J 8 bases short, with 6 bases between. Germline V gives CDR1 SGHDN, CDR2 FVKESK. This CDR3 has 12 residues. The CDR3 coding sequence is TGTGCCAGCAGCCAAATAGGGGAAAAACTGTTTTTT. Amino acid sequence: CASSQIGEKLFF.

The chain has TRBV29-1 and TRBJ2-7; a weak D match, TRBD1 (7 bases). V lost 6 bases to trimming and J lost 4 bases, with 16 bases between them. The CDR3 loop spans 13 amino acids. Germline loops: CDR1 SQVTM, CDR2 ANQGSEA. CDR3 sequence: CSVGGQSTYEQYF. The DNA of the CDR3 is TGCAGCGTGGGGGGACAGTCGACTTACGAGCAGTACTTC.

This clone showed up just a few times. V gene TRBV28 combines with J gene TRBJ1-3; possible D gene TRBD1, 6 bases. Germline CDR1 MDHEN, CDR2 SYDVKM. This CDR3 comprises 16 residues. Between the trimmed V and J ends, which lost 7 bases and 4 bases, there was a span of 20 bases. The CDR3 sequence is CASIGGQAVDGNTIYF. In nucleotides, the CDR3 is TGTGCCAGCATTGGGGGGCAGGCCGTGGACGGAAACACCATATATTTT. Based on the CDR3 plus reference TRBV28 and TRBJ1-3, the full variable domain is DVKVTQSSRYLVKRTGEKVFLECVQDMDHENMFWYRQDPGLGLRLIYFSYDVKMKEKGDIPEGYSVSREKKERFSLILESASTNQTSMYLCASIGGQAVDGNTIYFGEGSWLTVV.

The chain employs TRBV24-1 and TRBJ2-7; unclear D gene. Germline V CDR1 and CDR2: KGHDR, SFDVKD. CDR3 length: 13 amino acids. V shed 2 bases and J shed 3 bases, with 7 bases lying between them. The CDR3 region is CATSDSHRYEQYF. For the CDR3, the DNA is TGTGCCACCAGTGATTCCCACCGCTACGAGCAGTACTTC.

The chain joins TRBV12-3 or TRBV12-4 to TRBJ1-1; D gene ambiguous. CDR3 size: 12 residues. Trimming shortened V by 6 bases and J by 6 bases, and 11 bases separated the two germline ends. The CDR3 loop reads CASSPERAEAFF. The CDR3 region has the DNA TGTGCCAGCAGCCCCGAGAGGGCTGAAGCTTTCTTT.

The chain joins TRBV5-5 to TRBJ2-5; D might be TRBD1 (6 bases). V lost 0 bases to trimming and J lost 8 bases, with 11 bases between them. This CDR3 spans 13 amino acids. CDR1 is SGHKS, CDR2 YYEKEE, per germline (reference sequence). This chain's CDR3 is CASSLEGVPTQYF. Written as DNA, the CDR3 is TGTGCCAGCAGCTTGGAGGGGGTCCCCACCCAGTACTTC.